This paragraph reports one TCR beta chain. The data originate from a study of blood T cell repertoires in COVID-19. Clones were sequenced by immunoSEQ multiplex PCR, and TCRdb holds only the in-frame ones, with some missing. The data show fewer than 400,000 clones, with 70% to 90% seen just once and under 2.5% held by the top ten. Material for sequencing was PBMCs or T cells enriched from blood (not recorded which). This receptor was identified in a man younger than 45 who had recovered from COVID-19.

The CDR3 region is CASSQSLATNEKLFF. DNA for the CDR3: TGTGCCAGCTCACAATCCCTAGCAACTAATGAAAAACTGTTTTTT. V is TRBV18 and J is TRBJ1-4, with unresolved D. Germline loops: CDR1 KGHSH, CDR2 LQKENI. The ends were cut back, 4 bases at V and 0 bases at J, with 9 bases in the middle. This CDR3 has 15 residues. Full variable domain (outside the CDR3, taken from reference TRBV18 and TRBJ1-4): NAGVMQNPRHLVRRRGQEARLRCSPMKGHSHVYWYRQLPEEGLKFMVYLQKENIIDESGMPKERFSAEFPKEGPSILRIQQVVRGDSAAYFCASSQSLATNEKLFFGSGTQLSVL.